Below are 13 T cell receptor beta chains sequenced from a single sample in a study of CD8 T cells in Susac syndrome. Random-hexamer reverse transcription was applied to about 0.45 to 1 ug RNA. MiXCR was run by TCRdb on the immunoSEQ multiplex PCR reads, yielding one entry per CDR3 protein. Of 70,000 to 100,000 distinct CDR3 sequences in the sample, approximately 96% are singletons; the top ten hold roughly 0.62%. The sample consisted of CD8+ T cells from PBMCs. These TCRs come from a human donor with Susac syndrome.

The V and J genes are TRBV20-1 and TRBJ1-2, with 7 bases that match TRBD1. CDR1 and CDR2 from the germline V gene are DFQATT and SNEGSKA (reference sequence). The V segment lost 6 bases and the J segment 7 bases; nucleotides outside the gene matches: 8. The CDR3 has 12 amino acids. In DNA, the CDR3 is TGCAGTGCCGAGACAGGGTCGACTGGCTACACCTTC. This codes for CSAETGSTGYTF.

The chain is built from TRBV5-1 and TRBJ1-2; 9 bases align to TRBD1. The CDR3 totals 14 residues. J was trimmed by 6 bases and V by 6 bases; bases with no gene match: 9. Germline CDR1 SGHRS, CDR2 YFSETQ. CDR3 sequence: CASTRVTGGDGYTF. CDR3 DNA: TGCGCCAGCACCCGTGTCACAGGGGGCGATGGCTACACCTTC. Full variable domain (outside the CDR3, taken from reference TRBV5-1 and TRBJ1-2): KAGVTQTPRYLIKTRGQQVTLSCSPISGHRSVSWYQQTPGQGLQFLFEYFSETQRNKGNFPGRFSGRQFSNSRSEMNVSTLELGDSALYLCASTRVTGGDGYTFGSGTRLTVV.

The chain links TRBV6-1 to TRBJ1-2; D remains unclear. Germline V gene sequence: CDR1 MNHNS, CDR2 SASEGT. V was cut by 2 bases and J by 2 bases, with 12 bases left in between. This CDR3 comprises 15 residues. The DNA of the CDR3 is TGTGCCAGCAGTGAATGGGCAGCCCCAAACTATGGCTACACCTTC. This codes for CASSEWAAPNYGYTF.

The chain links TRBV2 to TRBJ2-4; 8 nucleotides align to TRBD1. Germline V lookup: CDR1 SNHLY, CDR2 FYNNEI. The CDR3 has 16 residues. The V gene end was trimmed by 3 bases and the J gene end by 2 bases; junction bases not matched to a gene: 6. DNA for the CDR3: TGTGCCAGCAGTGAGGGTGGACAGGGATCCAAAAACATTCAGTACTTC. Its translation is CASSEGGQGSKNIQYF.

The genes are TRBV12-3 or TRBV12-4 and TRBJ1-6, with D unresolved. The CDR3 has 14 amino acids. V was shortened by 6 bases and J by 10 bases, with 16 bases between the two germline ends. The chain's CDR3 is CASSSNGEESPLHF. DNA for the CDR3: TGTGCCAGCAGCTCCAATGGTGAGGAATCACCCCTCCACTTT.

The CDR3 loop is CASRPWTGGEYEQYF. In nucleotides, the CDR3 is TGTGCCAGCAGACCTTGGACAGGGGGCGAGTACGAGCAGTACTTC. V and J are TRBV6-1 and TRBJ2-7; 11 bases match TRBD1. The CDR3 is 15 amino acids. Trimming at V came to 6 bases and at J to 4 bases, leaving 8 bases not matched to a gene. The germline V gene encodes CDR1 MNHNS and CDR2 SASEGT.

This clonotype was counted a single time. The V gene is TRBV28, the J gene TRBJ2-4; no clear D gene. Trimming removed 5 bases at V and 0 bases at J, with 14 bases between. From germline, CDR1 is MDHEN and CDR2 SYDVKM. The CDR3 loop spans 16 amino acids. The CDR3 DNA reads TGTGCCAGCAGTGGCCCCAAACCCGGAGCCAAAAACATTCAGTACTTC. Protein sequence: CASSGPKPGAKNIQYF.

This clonotype was seen more than once but under ten times. The chain joins TRBV18 to TRBJ2-2; no clear D. Germline V gene sequence: CDR1 KGHSH, CDR2 LQKENI. The CDR3 totals 14 residues. V lost 6 bases to trimming and J lost 2 bases, with 10 bases between them. The chain's CDR3 is CASSWTDNTGELFF. As DNA, the CDR3 is TGTGCCAGCTCTTGGACGGATAACACCGGGGAGCTGTTTTTT. Using reference TRBV18 and TRBJ2-2 for the parts outside the CDR3, the full variable domain is NAGVMQNPRHLVRRRGQEARLRCSPMKGHSHVYWYRQLPEEGLKFMVYLQKENIIDESGMPKERFSAEFPKEGPSILRIQQVVRGDSAAYFCASSWTDNTGELFFGEGSRLTVL.

CDR3 sequence (DNA): TGCAGTGCTAGGAGGACAGGGGTCAATCAGCCCCAGCATTTT. Translation gives CSARRTGVNQPQHF. The chain links TRBV20-1 to TRBJ1-5, with TRBD1 matching 9 bases. Germline values: CDR1 DFQATT, CDR2 SNEGSKA (reference sequence). This CDR3 has 14 amino acids. V trimming: 3 bases; J trimming: 3 bases; junction bases outside the gene matches: 3.

This clonotype was seen a single time. V is TRBV30 and J is TRBJ2-2; D might be TRBD1 or TRBD2, each matching 6 bases. Germline V gene data show CDR1 as GTSNPN and CDR2 as SVGIG (reference sequence). V lost 2 bases to trimming and J lost 6 bases, with 13 bases between them. The CDR3 is 14 residues long. This CDR3 is CAWSSGAGPGELFF. For the CDR3, the DNA is TGTGCCTGGAGTTCGGGGGCCGGTCCCGGGGAGCTGTTTTTT.

This clonotype was observed a single time. The chain combines TRBV7-2 with TRBJ2-2; D is possibly TRBD1 (6 bases). The CDR3 covers 17 residues. Trimming stripped 7 bases from V and 1 base from J, with 19 bases between. Germline lookup yields CDR1 SGHTA and CDR2 FQGNSA. Here the CDR3 reads CASTIGSGVRNTGELFF. The CDR3 region has the DNA TGTGCCAGCACCATAGGCTCAGGGGTTAGGAACACCGGGGAGCTGTTTTTT.

This chain connects TRBV7-2 to TRBJ2-7; D possibly corresponds to TRBD2 (6 bases). Deletions cut 7 bases from V and 2 bases from J, with 15 bases between. The CDR3 spans 14 residues. The germline gives CDR1 SGHTA, CDR2 FQGNSA. The CDR3 sequence is CASTLSAGTYEQYF. CDR3 nucleotides: TGTGCCAGCACCCTGAGCGCGGGGACCTACGAGCAGTACTTC.

This chain connects TRBV18 to TRBJ1-2, with D possibly being TRBD1 (6 bases). Germline V CDR1 and CDR2: KGHSH, LQKENI. V was cut by 2 bases and J by 0 bases, with 19 bases left in between. The CDR3 has 18 amino acids. CDR3 residues: CASSPVQHNRDANYGYTF. CDR3 bases: TGTGCCAGCTCACCAGTCCAACATAACAGGGACGCTAACTATGGCTACACCTTC. Full variable domain (missing parts from reference TRBV18 and TRBJ1-2): NAGVMQNPRHLVRRRGQEARLRCSPMKGHSHVYWYRQLPEEGLKFMVYLQKENIIDESGMPKERFSAEFPKEGPSILRIQQVVRGDSAAYFCASSPVQHNRDANYGYTFGSGTRLTVV.